A selection of T cell receptor beta chains follows, all from one sample in a study of blood T cell repertoires in COVID-19. Clones were sequenced by immunoSEQ multiplex PCR, and TCRdb holds only the in-frame ones, with some missing. The sample includes under 250,000 clones, 80% to 85% of them seen just once. The source material was peripheral blood. Every receptor here comes from a woman between 18 and 29 years old with acute or convalescent COVID-19. The CDR3 runs from the conserved cysteine through the conserved F or W. Fields, in order: clone size, D gene, V gene, J gene, CDR3 protein, CDR3 DNA. A D gene is named only where the DNA matches it firmly. Clone size is given for some rows only: seen once, a few or many times, or a class if the clone is expanded.

clone_size: .; d_call: .; v_call: TRBV6-5; j_call: TRBJ2-7; cdr3_aa: CASSYSRVPSSYEQYF; cdr3_nt: TGTGCCAGCAGTTACTCGAGAGTCCCGTCCTCCTACGAGCAGTACTTC
clone_size: .; d_call: .; v_call: TRBV2; j_call: TRBJ1-1; cdr3_aa: CASTDLGTPNTEAFF; cdr3_nt: TGTGCCAGCACCGACCTGGGGACACCGAACACTGAAGCTTTCTTT
clone_size: .; d_call: TRBD1; v_call: TRBV5-1; j_call: TRBJ2-3; cdr3_aa: CASSPTATGHTDTQYF; cdr3_nt: TGCGCCAGCAGCCCTACCGCGACAGGGCACACAGATACGCAGTATTTT
clone_size: .; d_call: TRBD1; v_call: TRBV4-3; j_call: TRBJ2-5; cdr3_aa: CASSHRDRGRGETQYF; cdr3_nt: TGCGCCAGCAGCCACCGAGACAGGGGGCGCGGAGAGACCCAGTACTTC
clone_size: .; d_call: .; v_call: TRBV2; j_call: TRBJ1-2; cdr3_aa: CASTETGINYGYTF; cdr3_nt: TGTGCCAGCACTGAAACAGGGATTAACTATGGCTACACCTTC
clone_size: .; d_call: .; v_call: TRBV11-2; j_call: TRBJ2-3; cdr3_aa: CASSLPLARRKYF; cdr3_nt: TGTGCCAGCAGCTTACCACTAGCCCGACGAAAGTATTTT
clone_size: few; d_call: .; v_call: TRBV3-1/TRBV3-2; j_call: TRBJ1-2; cdr3_aa: CASSQAIISDYGYTF; cdr3_nt: TGTGCCAGCAGCCAAGCTATAATCAGCGACTATGGCTACACCTTC
clone_size: .; d_call: .; v_call: TRBV11-2; j_call: TRBJ2-3; cdr3_aa: CASSLVPSTDTQYF; cdr3_nt: TGTGCCAGCAGCTTAGTCCCTAGCACAGATACGCAGTATTTT
clone_size: once; d_call: TRBD1; v_call: TRBV28; j_call: TRBJ2-5; cdr3_aa: CASSWVGTGGETQYF; cdr3_nt: TGTGCCAGCAGTTGGGTAGGGACAGGGGGAGAGACCCAGTACTTC
clone_size: .; d_call: .; v_call: TRBV7-6; j_call: TRBJ1-2; cdr3_aa: CASSLRVRDTIPAGYTF; cdr3_nt: TGTGCCAGCAGCTTAAGAGTCCGGGACACCATACCCGCTGGCTACACCTTC
clone_size: .; d_call: .; v_call: TRBV11-2; j_call: TRBJ2-7; cdr3_aa: CASSLGGVNEQYF; cdr3_nt: TGTGCCAGCAGCCTAGGGGGGGTTAACGAGCAGTACTTC
clone_size: .; d_call: .; v_call: TRBV29-1; j_call: TRBJ1-2; cdr3_aa: CSVEGPGAAYTF; cdr3_nt: TGCAGCGTTGAAGGACCAGGGGCGGCCTACACCTTC
clone_size: .; d_call: .; v_call: TRBV5-4; j_call: TRBJ2-7; cdr3_aa: CASSSSLQNYEQYF; cdr3_nt: TGTGCCAGCAGCTCTTCTTTACAGAACTACGAGCAGTACTTC
clone_size: .; d_call: .; v_call: TRBV5-1; j_call: TRBJ1-3; cdr3_aa: CASSLGGSSSSGNTIYF; cdr3_nt: TGCGCCAGCAGCTTGGGGGGCTCGAGCAGCTCTGGAAACACCATATATTTT
clone_size: .; d_call: TRBD2; v_call: TRBV3-1/TRBV3-2; j_call: TRBJ2-3; cdr3_aa: CASSQALAGFTDTQYF; cdr3_nt: TGTGCCAGCAGCCAAGCTCTAGCGGGTTTCACAGATACGCAGTATTTT
clone_size: .; d_call: TRBD1; v_call: TRBV4-3; j_call: TRBJ2-1; cdr3_aa: CASSQEKLKGQGRNEQFF; cdr3_nt: TGCGCCAGCAGCCAAGAGAAATTGAAGGGACAGGGGCGCAATGAGCAGTTCTTC
clone_size: .; d_call: TRBD2; v_call: TRBV27; j_call: TRBJ2-7; cdr3_aa: CASSTRTSLQSSYEQYF; cdr3_nt: TGTGCCAGCAGTACGCGGACTAGCTTACAGAGCTCCTACGAGCAGTACTTC
clone_size: few; d_call: TRBD1; v_call: TRBV5-4; j_call: TRBJ1-6; cdr3_aa: CASSPPGQENSPLHF; cdr3_nt: TGTGCCAGCAGTCCGCCGGGACAGGAGAATTCACCCCTCCACTTT
clone_size: .; d_call: .; v_call: TRBV27; j_call: TRBJ1-1; cdr3_aa: CASSPDMSNTEAFF; cdr3_nt: TGTGCCAGCAGCCCGGACATGAGTAACACTGAAGCTTTCTTT
clone_size: .; d_call: .; v_call: TRBV29-1; j_call: TRBJ2-4; cdr3_aa: CSVGDIGNIQYF; cdr3_nt: TGCAGCGTTGGGGACATCGGGAACATTCAGTACTTC
clone_size: .; d_call: .; v_call: TRBV3-1/TRBV3-2; j_call: TRBJ1-2; cdr3_aa: CASSQDWAAQQGYTF; cdr3_nt: TGTGCCAGCAGCCAAGATTGGGCAGCTCAGCAAGGCTACACCTTC
clone_size: .; d_call: .; v_call: TRBV27; j_call: TRBJ1-1; cdr3_aa: CASSFAGFLNTEAFF; cdr3_nt: TGTGCCAGCAGTTTTGCGGGATTCCTGAACACTGAAGCTTTCTTT
clone_size: .; d_call: .; v_call: TRBV9; j_call: TRBJ1-6; cdr3_aa: CASSVRGTENSPLHF; cdr3_nt: TGTGCCAGCAGCGTCAGGGGCACTGAGAATTCACCCCTCCACTTT
clone_size: .; d_call: TRBD2; v_call: TRBV6-5; j_call: TRBJ2-3; cdr3_aa: CASSGLALGDTQYF; cdr3_nt: TGTGCCAGCAGCGGACTAGCTCTAGGAGATACGCAGTATTTT
clone_size: .; d_call: TRBD1; v_call: TRBV7-8; j_call: TRBJ1-2; cdr3_aa: CASSKAVSGGGGYTF; cdr3_nt: TGTGCCAGCAGCAAAGCCGTGTCAGGGGGAGGTGGCTACACCTTC
clone_size: .; d_call: TRBD2; v_call: TRBV19; j_call: TRBJ2-5; cdr3_aa: CASRRLAGGFGETQYF; cdr3_nt: TGTGCCAGTAGACGACTAGCGGGAGGTTTCGGGGAGACCCAGTACTTC
clone_size: .; d_call: TRBD1; v_call: TRBV6-5; j_call: TRBJ2-1; cdr3_aa: CASSTERQGRRFF; cdr3_nt: TGTGCCAGCAGTACCGAGAGACAGGGAAGGAGGTTCTTC
clone_size: once; d_call: .; v_call: TRBV4-1; j_call: TRBJ2-7; cdr3_aa: CASSQGGTAAYEQYF; cdr3_nt: TGCGCCAGCAGCCAAGGCGGGACGGCGGCCTACGAGCAGTACTTC
clone_size: .; d_call: TRBD1; v_call: TRBV19; j_call: TRBJ1-1; cdr3_aa: CASSTPQGAGTEAFF; cdr3_nt: TGTGCCAGTAGTACACCCCAGGGGGCTGGAACTGAAGCTTTCTTT
clone_size: .; d_call: TRBD2; v_call: TRBV30; j_call: TRBJ2-1; cdr3_aa: CAWTWVAGVNEQFF; cdr3_nt: TGTGCCTGGACTTGGGTAGCGGGAGTCAATGAGCAGTTCTTC
clone_size: .; d_call: TRBD1; v_call: TRBV11-3; j_call: TRBJ1-2; cdr3_aa: CASSVQGGYGYTF; cdr3_nt: TGTGCCAGCAGTGTCCAGGGGGGCTATGGCTACACCTTC
clone_size: .; d_call: .; v_call: TRBV11-2; j_call: TRBJ2-7; cdr3_aa: CASSLPRVSPYEQYF; cdr3_nt: TGTGCCAGCAGCTTACCCCGGGTTTCACCCTACGAGCAGTACTTC
clone_size: .; d_call: .; v_call: TRBV30; j_call: TRBJ1-2; cdr3_aa: CAWSVNYGYTF; cdr3_nt: TGTGCCTGGTCAGTAAACTATGGCTACACCTTC
clone_size: .; d_call: TRBD1; v_call: TRBV6-5; j_call: TRBJ2-2; cdr3_aa: CASSYTGQGYTGELFF; cdr3_nt: TGTGCCAGCAGTTACACGGGACAGGGTTACACCGGGGAGCTGTTTTTT
clone_size: .; d_call: TRBD2; v_call: TRBV15; j_call: TRBJ2-7; cdr3_aa: CATSRGPRGTSGRFSYEQYF; cdr3_nt: TGTGCCACCAGCAGAGGTCCGAGGGGAACTAGCGGGAGGTTCTCCTACGAGCAGTACTTC
clone_size: .; d_call: TRBD1; v_call: TRBV6-6; j_call: TRBJ1-1; cdr3_aa: CASSSQGTNTEAFF; cdr3_nt: TGTGCCAGCAGTTCACAGGGGACGAACACTGAAGCTTTCTTT
clone_size: once; d_call: TRBD1; v_call: TRBV6-5; j_call: TRBJ1-2; cdr3_aa: CASSYSTGGASYGYTF; cdr3_nt: TGTGCCAGCAGTTACTCGACAGGGGGGGCGAGCTATGGCTACACCTTC
clone_size: .; d_call: TRBD1; v_call: TRBV5-1; j_call: TRBJ2-7; cdr3_aa: CASSDPGQADHEQYF; cdr3_nt: TGCGCCAGCAGTGATCCGGGACAGGCCGACCACGAGCAGTACTTC
clone_size: .; d_call: TRBD1; v_call: TRBV3-1/TRBV3-2; j_call: TRBJ2-2; cdr3_aa: CASSQGQGAWTGELFF; cdr3_nt: TGTGCCAGCAGCCAGGGACAGGGGGCATGGACCGGGGAGCTGTTTTTT
clone_size: once; d_call: .; v_call: TRBV6-5; j_call: TRBJ1-5; cdr3_aa: CASSYVVNQPQHF; cdr3_nt: TGTGCCAGCAGTTACGTCGTCAATCAGCCCCAGCATTTT
clone_size: .; d_call: TRBD2; v_call: TRBV30; j_call: TRBJ2-7; cdr3_aa: CAWSAGGWGYEQYF; cdr3_nt: TGTGCCTGGAGCGCGGGAGGGTGGGGTTACGAGCAGTACTTC
clone_size: .; d_call: TRBD2; v_call: TRBV11-3; j_call: TRBJ2-1; cdr3_aa: CASSLVAGGVHEQFF; cdr3_nt: TGTGCCAGCAGCTTAGTGGCGGGAGGAGTCCATGAGCAGTTCTTC
clone_size: once; d_call: TRBD1; v_call: TRBV6-5; j_call: TRBJ1-4; cdr3_aa: CASSYGTGEYEKLFF; cdr3_nt: TGTGCCAGCAGTTACGGTACAGGGGAGTATGAAAAACTGTTTTTT
clone_size: .; d_call: TRBD1; v_call: TRBV15; j_call: TRBJ2-5; cdr3_aa: CATSKDRGHFSQETQYF; cdr3_nt: TGTGCCACCAGCAAAGACAGGGGGCATTTTTCCCAAGAGACCCAGTACTTC
clone_size: .; d_call: TRBD2; v_call: TRBV6-6; j_call: TRBJ2-7; cdr3_aa: CASSSTLGLAHEQYF; cdr3_nt: TGTGCCAGCAGTTCTACTTTGGGACTAGCGCACGAGCAGTACTTC
clone_size: .; d_call: TRBD1; v_call: TRBV19; j_call: TRBJ1-5; cdr3_aa: CASSVGSYRGQSFGVQPQHF; cdr3_nt: TGTGCCAGTAGTGTAGGATCTTACAGGGGGCAGAGTTTCGGGGTTCAGCCCCAGCATTTT
clone_size: .; d_call: .; v_call: TRBV28; j_call: TRBJ2-7; cdr3_aa: CASSFRVTYEQYF; cdr3_nt: TGTGCCAGCAGTTTTCGGGTGACCTACGAGCAGTACTTC
clone_size: .; d_call: TRBD2; v_call: TRBV3-1/TRBV3-2; j_call: TRBJ2-7; cdr3_aa: CASSQLADPSYEQYF; cdr3_nt: TGTGCCAGCAGCCAACTAGCGGATCCCTCCTACGAGCAGTACTTC